These 5 T cell receptor beta chains were all obtained from the same sample, sequenced in a study of blood T cells in healthy people across ages (dated by TCRdb to the mid-2010s). Library preparation employed 5' RACE. The sequencer was an Illumina HiSeq 2500. A second about 7 to 12 cycle PCR used a sample-barcoded 5' primer and a J-beta primer mix. Through fastp at Q25 and MiXCR, TCRdb rebuilt clones from the public reads, retaining in-frame beta chains. Identical CDR3 proteins give one entry, which carries the most common genes and DNA. Present in this sample are about 320,000 distinct CDR3 sequences, 25% to 30% of which were seen just once. The ten largest clones represent approximately 29% of the sample. Sequencing was carried out using blood. These receptors were collected from a woman in her 70s in good health.

CDR3 sequence reads: CASSQDGGLAAYEQYF. The CDR3 nucleotides are TGTGCCAGCAGCCAAGATGGGGGACTAGCGGCCTACGAGCAGTACTTC. The genes are TRBV6-6 and TRBJ2-7; 11 nucleotides match TRBD2. Germline lookup yields CDR1 MNHNY and CDR2 SVGAGI (reference sequence). With V trimmed by 6 bases and J by 2 bases, 9 bases remained unmatched. The CDR3 sequence is 16 residues long.

The chain has TRBV3-1 and TRBJ2-7, with TRBD1 matching over 9 bases. V was clipped by 2 bases and J by 3 bases; unmatched bases: 5. Germline CDR1 and CDR2: LGHDT and YNNKEL (reference sequence). The CDR3 extends over 15 amino acids. The CDR3 loop reads CASSQPDRGRYEQYF. The CDR3 nucleotides read TGTGCCAGCAGCCAACCGGACAGGGGCCGCTACGAGCAGTACTTC.

The table lists this clonotype with a few counts. V usage is TRBV6-5 and J usage is TRBJ2-1, with TRBD2 as a possible D gene (7 bases). Trimming pared 2 bases from V and 7 bases from J, leaving 24 bases between. This CDR3 is 18 amino acids long. Germline loops: CDR1 MNHEY, CDR2 SVGAGI. The CDR3 nucleotides are TGTGCCAGCAGTTACACGCGAGGACGGGGGCGGGAGTTGAATGAGCAGTTCTTC. It is translated as CASSYTRGRGRELNEQFF.

This clonotype has just one count. This CDR3 fails to terminate in the conserved phenylalanine or tryptophan, so it likely reflects a read error. The genes are TRBV20-1 and TRBJ2-7, with TRBD2 identical over 9 bases. The ends lost 1 base at V and 7 bases at J; junction bases unmatched: 8. Germline CDR1 and CDR2: DFQATT and SNEGSKA (reference sequence). The CDR3 has 14 amino acids. CDR3 DNA: TGCAGTGCTAGAGGCGGCGGGAGGGGCAAGGAGCAGTACTCC. Protein product: CSARGGGRGKEQYS.

This chain links TRBV6-1 with TRBJ2-1; TRBD1 or TRBD2 may be the D gene (5 bases each). Per germline, CDR1 MNHNS and CDR2 SASEGT. The CDR3 extends over 16 amino acids. With 2 bases removed from V and 4 bases from J, the gap between germline ends came to 15 bases. CDR3 sequence: CASSERVGVIYNEQFF. CDR3 coding DNA: TGTGCCAGCAGTGAAAGGGTGGGGGTCATATACAATGAGCAGTTCTTC.